This passage covers 10 T cell receptor beta chains from one sample sequenced in a study of T-cell reconstitution after alpha-beta-depleted transplantation in children. Construction of the TCRbeta library involved unique molecular identifiers. TCRdb reanalysed the PCR reads using MiXCR and keeps one entry per CDR3 protein. The sample yields hundreds of thousands of distinct CDR3 sequences, 15% to 20% seen once. The sample consisted of PBMCs, mostly from graft donor cells, taken 360 days after TCRalphabeta/CD19-depleted stem cell transplant. The receptors here all came from a male patient between 2 and 10 years old who had a stem cell transplant for acute lymphoblastic leukemia, so the T cells may come from the graft donor.

This clonotype was seen a few times. This sequence joins TRBV4-2 and TRBJ2-3; 10 bases fit TRBD2. V lost 0 bases, J lost 3 bases, and 15 bases stayed unmatched. The CDR3 is made up of 20 amino acids. Per the germline V gene, CDR1 is LGHNA and CDR2 is YNFKEQ. In nucleotides, the CDR3 is TGTGCCAGCAGCCAAGACCGCCCCCTCATAGCGGGAGGCGGGACAGATACGCAGTATTTT. It specifies CASSQDRPLIAGGGTDTQYF.

This chain connects TRBV11-1 to TRBJ2-1; 13 positions match TRBD2. CDR3 size: 21 residues. Germline CDR1 is SGHAT and CDR2 is FQDESV (reference sequence). V dropped 5 bases and J dropped 4; count of bases not matched to a gene: 20. The CDR3 spells CASSHPAGWTSGSFGYNEQFF. The CDR3 DNA follows: TGTGCCAGCAGCCATCCTGCCGGTTGGACTAGCGGGAGCTTTGGGTACAATGAGCAGTTCTTC.

The J gene is TRBJ1-3, the V gene TRBV7-6; 7 bases fit TRBD1. The CDR3 covers 19 residues. Germline assignment: CDR1 SGHVS and CDR2 FNYEAQ. With V trimmed by 4 bases and J by 2 bases, 17 bases remained unmatched. CDR3 nucleotide sequence: TGTGCCAGCAGCTCAAACCGGGACAGCCGGATGTTTGCTGGAAACACCATATATTTT. It codes for CASSSNRDSRMFAGNTIYF.

This clonotype appeared a few times. The chain is built from TRBV6-2 or TRBV6-3 and TRBJ2-5, with 11 bases aligning to TRBD2. Per germline, CDR1 MNHEY and CDR2 SVGEGT. The length of the CDR3 is 16 residues. Trimming cost V 5 bases and J 3 bases; bases outside gene matches: 8. The CDR3 bases are TGTGCCAGCAGTCTCCTCCCGGGACTAGCGGAAGAGACCCAGTACTTC. The encoded protein is CASSLLPGLAEETQYF.

This clonotype was counted many times. This chain links TRBV6-1 with TRBJ1-6; the match to TRBD1 covers 9 bases. V shed 10 bases, J shed 6 bases, and the junction held 7 bases outside the gene matches. Germline CDR1 reads MNHNS; CDR2 reads SASEGT. The length of the CDR3 is 14 residues. The CDR3 DNA follows: TGTGCCACCTCACCGGGACAGGGTAATTCACCCCTCCACTTT. Encoded protein: CATSPGQGNSPLHF.

CDR3 sequence (DNA): TGTGCCAGCAGCTTGGGACAGGGGGTCACAGATACGCAGTATTTT. As protein: CASSLGQGVTDTQYF. The chain recombines TRBV11-2 with TRBJ2-3; 11 positions agree with TRBD1. Germline lookup yields CDR1 SGHAT and CDR2 FQNNGV. This CDR3 spans 15 amino acids. J lost 2 bases, V lost 3 bases, and 1 base had no gene match.

This clonotype is a singleton in its sample. The CDR3 nucleotides are TGCAGTGCTGATCCGACTAGCGGGGGAGTCGATACGCAGTATTTT. Translating it yields CSADPTSGGVDTQYF. The J gene is TRBJ2-3, the V gene TRBV20-1, with 12 bases lining up with TRBD2. V lost 5 bases to trimming and J lost 6 bases; unmatched junction nucleotides: 9. Germline CDR1 and CDR2: DFQATT and SNEGSKA (reference sequence). The CDR3 contains 15 residues.

Only a few counts were recorded for this clonotype. CDR3 nucleotides: TGCAGTGTTACTAGCGGGAGTCTGTACCAAGAGACCCAGTACTTC. Translation gives CSVTSGSLYQETQYF. This chain links TRBV20-1 with TRBJ2-5, with 11 bases lining up with TRBD2. Germline CDR1 reads DFQATT; CDR2 reads SNEGSKA (reference sequence). J gave up 0 bases and V 7 bases, and 7 bases lay outside the gene matches. The CDR3 extends over 15 amino acids.

The genes are TRBV4-1 and TRBJ2-7, with D possibly TRBD2 on 6 matching bases. The V end was cut by 4 bases, the J end by 5 bases, with 24 bases between. The CDR3 is made up of 17 amino acids. Germline V gene lookup returns CDR1 MGHRA and CDR2 YSYEKL. The CDR3 region is CASSRRGGEEVRDEQYF. The CDR3 DNA reads TGCGCCAGCAGCCGACGGGGCGGGGAAGAGGTTAGGGACGAGCAGTACTTC.

This chain uses TRBV6-5 with TRBJ1-2; tentative D call: TRBD1 (5 bases). V was pared by 0 bases and J by 2 bases, with 13 bases between. Germline V gene sequence: CDR1 MNHEY, CDR2 SVGAGI. The CDR3 extends over 16 amino acids. The CDR3 here is CASSYSGLDRNYGYTF. The CDR3 DNA sequence: TGTGCCAGCAGTTACTCGGGCCTAGACAGAAACTATGGCTACACCTTC.